A selection of T cell receptor beta chains follows, all from one sample in a study of blood T cell repertoires in COVID-19. The protocol was immunoSEQ multiplex PCR, while the TCRdb copy is restricted to in-frame clones and leaves out a portion. Of hundreds of thousands of clones detected, nearly 90% appear once; the ten largest clones hold around 1.8%. The material sequenced was PBMCs or T cells enriched from blood (not recorded which). The receptors originated from a woman aged 18 to 35 with acute COVID-19. Each CDR3 is given with its conserved first and last residue. D genes are given only for firm matches.

>NA|TRBV6-4
CASRAEGTYTDTQYF
>TRBD1|TRBV18
CASSPRFLGTDPNYGYTF
>TRBD1|TRBV28
CASSLRTGGTYEQYF
>NA|TRBV9
CASSAGLDKNIQYF
>NA|TRBV12-3/TRBV12-4
CASSQAFGTQYF
>NA|TRBV6-6
CASSSEAPSYGYTF
>TRBD1|TRBV10-3
CASGTGVGKNIQYF
>TRBD1|TRBV7-6
CASGTGTESSGANVLTF
>NA|TRBV5-1
CASSLVRVSVGGVPYNEQFF
>NA|TRBV9
CASSVTGIGTDTQYF
>NA|TRBV27
CASSDRPYEQYF
>TRBD1|TRBV12-5
CASGSPSGTVNSPLHF
>TRBD1|TRBV20-1
CSAGGTGDTQYF
>NA|TRBV9
CASTPVGGASYGYTF
>TRBD1|TRBV7-9
CASSPRQGAYGYTF
>TRBD2|TRBV14
CASSQSTGGRAQETQYF
>NA|TRBV3-1/TRBV3-2
CASSPVLTDTQYF
>NA|TRBV5-6
CASSTSADNSPLHF
>TRBD1|TRBV19
CASSLILRDSVPNQPQHF
>TRBD2|TRBV7-2
CASSLISGRVDEQYF
>NA|TRBV9
CASSEGGGALQETQYF
>TRBD2|TRBV29-1
CSVALRAAGEGNGELFF
>TRBD2|TRBV6-2/TRBV6-3
CASSLIAGGSDEQFF
>NA|TRBV7-2
CASSLAGQENYGYTF
>NA|TRBV5-5
CASSSRGLSDTQYF
>NA|TRBV4-1
CASSQDPELQKSPLHF
>TRBD2|TRBV7-9
CASSLSGLAGLATGELFF
>NA|TRBV11-2
CASSLERSSYEQYF
>NA|TRBV10-1
CASSSSGSQREQYF
>TRBD2|TRBV7-2
CASSPGGLAGGDTQYF
>NA|TRBV16
CASSPNRGIRTNEKLFF
>NA|TRBV10-2
CASKGQLASYEQYF
>NA|TRBV5-6
CASRRDSTTGELFF
>TRBD1|TRBV4-2
CASSQEQGESHTGELFF
>NA|TRBV28
CASSLSRRGAGQPQHF
>NA|TRBV3-1/TRBV3-2
CASSPGGRNTEAFF
>NA|TRBV5-5
CASSDTAYSGNTIYF
>TRBD1|TRBV7-8
CASSWGQASTEAFF
>NA|TRBV28
CASSPGGNNSPLHF
>NA|TRBV5-5
CASSFRPPGDLTGELFF
>TRBD1|TRBV6-6
CASSTGTDNYGYTF
>NA|TRBV5-1
CASSLAGIVMNTEAFF
>TRBD1|TRBV4-1
CASSQDEGQGIGYTF
>TRBD2|TRBV6-5
CASSSRIGGEETQYF
>TRBD1|TRBV6-1
CASSPDRVGYGYTF